The 26 T cell receptor beta chains below come from one sample, sequenced in a study of beta chain features in type 1 diabetes. The investigators reverse transcribed all of the isolated RNA, so they sequenced expressed TCRB transcripts. Clones were sequenced by immunoSEQ multiplex PCR, and TCRdb holds only the in-frame ones, with some missing. The data show 130,000 to 150,000 clones, around 8.7% seen once. The specimen sequenced was central memory CD4+ T cells from blood. All receptors come from a man between 18 and 29 years old in good health.

The chain is built from TRBV6-1 and TRBJ2-2; no reliable D call. Germline CDR1 reads MNHNS; CDR2 reads SASEGT. V shed 2 bases and J shed 1 base, with 8 bases lying between them. This CDR3 contains 15 residues. CDR3 loop: CASSEPGLNTGELFF. The CDR3 DNA follows: TGTGCCAGCAGTGAACCGGGTCTGAACACCGGGGAGCTGTTTTTT.

This clone showed up just a few times. The chain uses TRBV11-2 and TRBJ1-6; 7 nucleotides match TRBD1. The CDR3 consists of 14 residues. From germline, CDR1 is SGHAT and CDR2 FQNNGV. Trimming cost V 5 bases and J 9 bases; bases outside gene matches: 7. Here the CDR3 reads CASSRGQLASPLHF. CDR3 coding DNA: TGTGCCAGCAGCCGGGGACAGCTTGCTTCACCCCTCCACTTT.

This chain joins TRBV13 and TRBJ2-1; 14 nucleotides match TRBD2. V lost 5 bases and J lost 9; bases outside the gene matches: 6. The CDR3 contains 15 residues. The V gene's germline CDR1 is PRHDT and CDR2 FYEKMQ (reference sequence). The CDR3 here is CASSTGLAGGFEQFF. The CDR3 region has the DNA TGTGCCAGCAGCACAGGACTAGCGGGGGGATTTGAGCAGTTCTTC.

This clone was counted a few times. A junction end diverges from the germline sequence, so it may reflect a read error. The chain couples TRBV29-1 to TRBJ1-2; 7 positions match TRBD1. CDR1 and CDR2 from the germline V gene are SQVTM and ANQGSEA. This CDR3 region has 10 residues. Here the CDR3 DNA reads TGCAGCACAAAGAAGGGGGCGGTGTACTTC. It encodes CSTKKGAVYF.

The chain combines TRBV7-9 with TRBJ1-6; TRBD1 matches 7 bases. The CDR3 extends over 15 amino acids. Germline V CDR1 and CDR2: SEHNR, FQNEAQ (reference sequence). V was clipped by 2 bases and J by 5 bases; unmatched bases: 3. The CDR3 coding sequence is TGTGCCAGCAGCTTAATGGGACAGCATAATTCACCCCTCCACTTT. Its protein is CASSLMGQHNSPLHF. Looking up the rest from reference TRBV7-9 and TRBJ1-6 gives the full variable domain: DTGVSQNPRHKITKRGQNVTFRCDPISEHNRLYWYRQTLGQGPEFLTYFQNEAQLEKSRLLSDRFSAERPKGSFSTLEIQRTEQGDSAMYLCASSLMGQHNSPLHFGNGTRLTVT.

This clone turned up a few times. The V call is TRBV27, the J call TRBJ2-7; 7 nucleotides line up with TRBD1. V gave up 5 bases and J gave up 0 bases; unmatched junction bases: 10. CDR3 length: 16 amino acids. The germline V gene encodes CDR1 MNHEY and CDR2 SMNVEV (reference sequence). This CDR3 reads CASSPWTGSRSYEQYF. The CDR3 DNA follows: TGTGCCAGCAGTCCCTGGACAGGTTCTCGCTCCTACGAGCAGTACTTC.

Only a few counts were recorded for this clone. Other DNA variants within this sample encode the same CDR3. The chain links TRBV7-2 to TRBJ1-2; no reliable D call. The CDR3 loop spans 14 amino acids. The V gene's germline CDR1 is SGHTA and CDR2 FQGNSA. V shed 1 base and J shed 0 bases, with 6 bases lying between them. As DNA, the CDR3 is TGTGCCAGCAGCTTAGACAGAGCTAACTATGGCTACACCTTC. Protein product: CASSLDRANYGYTF.

This clone was counted only a few times. The chain is built from TRBV2 and TRBJ2-5; 7 bases fit TRBD1. Germline values: CDR1 SNHLY, CDR2 FYNNEI. After removal of 6 bases from V and 0 bases from J, the junction contained 1 base not matched to a gene. The CDR3 length is 13 residues. The CDR3 protein is CASSGQDQETQYF. In DNA form, the CDR3 reads TGTGCCAGCAGCGGACAGGACCAAGAGACCCAGTACTTC.

This clone was recorded a few times. The chain is built from TRBV18 and TRBJ2-5, with 7 bases fitting TRBD2. TRBJ2-7 matches the DNA end more closely, so the J call is doubtful. CDR1 and CDR2 (germline): KGHSH, LQKENI. The CDR3 sequence is 13 residues long. The CDR3 nucleotides read TGTGCCAGCGAGGTTGGGGGGGCCTACGAGCAGTACTTC. It is translated as CASEVGGAYEQYF.

This clone was found a few times. The V call is TRBV5-6, the J call TRBJ1-2; 8 nucleotides match TRBD1. Germline V lookup: CDR1 SGHDT, CDR2 YYEEEE. Unmatched junction bases numbered 14, after V lost 2 bases and J lost 8 bases. This CDR3 comprises 16 residues. The CDR3 region has the DNA TGTGCCAGCAGCTTCGACAGGGGTGTTCTTTCTGGAGGCTACACCTTC. Encoded protein: CASSFDRGVLSGGYTF. Based on the CDR3 plus reference TRBV5-6 and TRBJ1-2, the full variable domain is DAGVTQSPTHLIKTRGQQVTLRCSPKSGHDTVSWYQQALGQGPQFIFQYYEEEERQRGNFPDRFSGHQFPNYSSELNVNALLLGDSALYLCASSFDRGVLSGGYTFGSGTRLTVV.

The J gene is TRBJ1-2, the V gene TRBV4-1; D is undetermined. The CDR3 covers 14 residues. CDR1 is MGHRA, CDR2 YSYEKL, per germline. The V gene lost 2 bases and the J gene lost 9 bases, with 16 bases spanning the gap. CDR3 in DNA: TGCGCCAGCAGCCAACCTGGGAGGGAGAATCGCTACACCTTC. Translated: CASSQPGRENRYTF.

This clone has more than one count but fewer than ten. J is TRBJ2-1 and V is TRBV4-1; TRBD2 aligns across 11 bases. Per germline, CDR1 MGHRA and CDR2 YSYEKL. V lost 4 bases, J lost 8 bases, and 4 bases stayed unmatched. The CDR3 has 14 amino acids. CDR3 nucleotides: TGCGCCAGCAGCCGCCCGACTAGCGGGGATGAGCAGTTCTTC. Amino acids: CASSRPTSGDEQFF.

The rearrangement joins TRBV5-1 to TRBJ2-7, with D possibly matching TRBD1 (6 bases). Germline CDR1 and CDR2: SGHRS and YFSETQ. V gave up 0 bases and J gave up 5 bases, with 12 bases separating them. CDR3 length: 14 residues. The CDR3 DNA is TGCGCCAGCAGCTTGGCACAGGGCTGGGACGAGCAGTACTTC. Translation gives CASSLAQGWDEQYF.

The sample holds many counts of this clone. The chain is built from TRBV7-2 and TRBJ1-4, with D tentatively TRBD1 (5 bases). The CDR3 is 13 residues long. Trimming pared 2 bases from V and 8 bases from J, leaving 9 bases between. Germline-derived CDR1 and CDR2 are SGHTA and FQGNSA. CDR3 coding DNA: TGTGCCAGCAGCTTACAGGGCAGGGAAAAACTGTTTTTT. Translated: CASSLQGREKLFF.

In this sample, this clone turned up a few times. The V and J genes are TRBV1 and TRBJ2-1; the DNA was not used to check the table's D call, TRBD2. TRBV1 is labeled a pseudogene. This CDR3 is built from 17 residues. The CDR3 DNA reads TGCACCAGCAGCCAACTCCGGACTAGCGGGGTAGACAATGAGCAGTTCTTC. Translation gives CTSSQLRTSGVDNEQFF.

The chain recombines TRBV5-1 with TRBJ1-5; a weak D match, TRBD1 (5 bases). The CDR3 loop spans 15 amino acids. CDR1 is SGHRS and CDR2 is YFSETQ in the germline V gene. Trimming removed 0 bases from V and 7 bases from J, with 14 bases in between. CDR3 DNA sequence: TGCGCCAGCAGCTTGGTCGGCAGGGAGGTGCAGCCCCAGCATTTT. It yields the protein CASSLVGREVQPQHF.

The chain's CDR3 is CASSLYRSGNTIYF. The CDR3 nucleotides are TGTGCCAGCAGCTTGTACAGGTCTGGAAACACCATATATTTT. The rearrangement links TRBV7-2 to TRBJ1-3, with D possibly matching TRBD1 (5 bases). Trimming cost V 3 bases and J 1 base, with 7 bases left between them. Germline CDR1 is SGHTA and CDR2 is FQGNSA. The CDR3 is made up of 14 amino acids.

This clone occurred a few times. The chain combines TRBV6-6 with TRBJ1-2; no reliable D call. This CDR3 spans 14 amino acids. Trimming took 8 bases from V and 8 from J, leaving 21 bases between them. Germline V lookup: CDR1 MNHNY, CDR2 SVGAGI (reference sequence). CDR3 DNA: TGTGCCAGCCGAATGACGGCGGCTGGAATGGGCTACACCTTC. This translates into CASRMTAAGMGYTF.

There are a few counts of this clone. This rearrangement joins TRBV7-2 to TRBJ1-1; D unresolved. The CDR3 is 15 amino acids. V was clipped by 1 base and J by 0 bases, with 9 bases between them. Germline CDR1 and CDR2: SGHTA and FQGNSA. The CDR3 DNA reads as TGTGCCAGCAGCTTAGAGCGAATCATGAACACTGAAGCTTTCTTT. Its translation is CASSLERIMNTEAFF.

A few counts support this clone. The chain recombines TRBV18 with TRBJ1-5; 7 bases match TRBD1. The CDR3 runs 15 residues. V lost 6 bases to trimming and J lost 3 bases; unmatched junction nucleotides: 8. CDR1 is KGHSH and CDR2 is LQKENI in the germline V gene. CDR3 residues: CASSLTGQTNQPQHF. CDR3 nucleotide sequence: TGTGCCAGCTCCCTGACGGGACAGACCAATCAGCCCCAGCATTTT.

A few counts support this clone. V and J are TRBV7-2 and TRBJ2-1; D not certain. The germline gives CDR1 SGHTA, CDR2 FQGNSA. Trimming took 1 base from V and 5 from J, leaving 6 bases between them. This CDR3 is 13 amino acids long. The CDR3 loop reads CASSLGQNNEQFF. In DNA form, the CDR3 reads TGTGCCAGCAGCTTAGGACAAAACAATGAGCAGTTCTTC.

The rearrangement uses TRBV11-2 and TRBJ1-6, with 8 bases that match TRBD1. Trimming took 4 bases from V and 5 from J; bases not matched to a gene: 4. The CDR3 length is 15 residues. CDR1 and CDR2 from the germline V gene are SGHAT and FQNNGV. In DNA, the CDR3 is TGTGCCAGCAGCTCCTTACAGGGGGATAATTCACCCCTCCACTTT. Its translation: CASSSLQGDNSPLHF. The whole variable domain, filled in from reference TRBV11-2 and TRBJ1-6, reads EAGVAQSPRYKIIEKRQSVAFWCNPISGHATLYWYQQILGQGPKLLIQFQNNGVVDDSQLPKDRFSAERLKGVDSTLKIQPAKLEDSAVYLCASSSLQGDNSPLHFGNGTRLTVT.

This clone has more than one count but fewer than ten. The DNA of the CDR3 is TGTGCCAGCAGCCTTTGGACAGGCGGCTTGAACACTGAAGCTTTCTTT. Protein product: CASSLWTGGLNTEAFF. The chain is built from TRBV27 and TRBJ1-1; 7 nucleotides agree with TRBD1. The CDR3 totals 16 residues. Germline CDR1 and CDR2: MNHEY and SMNVEV (reference sequence). The junction had 10 bases not matched to a gene; V was cut back by 6 bases and J by 0 bases.

This clone was seen a handful of times. For the CDR3, the DNA is TGCGCCAGCAGCATGGACGGGGGAGGCGCAGATACGCAGTATTTT. As protein: CASSMDGGGADTQYF. J is TRBJ2-3 and V is TRBV5-1; D might be TRBD2 (6 bases). The V end lost 4 bases, the J end lost 4 bases, and 16 bases lay between the germline ends. The V gene's germline CDR1 is SGHRS and CDR2 YFSETQ. This CDR3 has 15 residues.

The rearrangement uses TRBV30 and TRBJ1-4, with 10 bases that match TRBD1. V shed 4 bases and J 8 bases; nucleotides not matched to a gene: 4. The CDR3 is made up of 13 amino acids. Germline V gives CDR1 GTSNPN, CDR2 SVGIG (reference sequence). CDR3 sequence reads: CAWTGQGSEKLFF. In nucleotides, the CDR3 is TGTGCCTGGACGGGACAGGGGTCCGAAAAACTGTTTTTT.

The V call is TRBV5-1, the J call TRBJ1-6, with D uncertain. Germline values: CDR1 SGHRS, CDR2 YFSETQ. The V end was cut by 0 bases, the J end by 4 bases, with 8 bases between. The CDR3 totals 15 residues. CDR3 sequence reads: CASSLDQVYNSPLHF. CDR3 DNA sequence: TGCGCCAGCAGCTTGGATCAGGTGTATAATTCACCCCTCCACTTT.